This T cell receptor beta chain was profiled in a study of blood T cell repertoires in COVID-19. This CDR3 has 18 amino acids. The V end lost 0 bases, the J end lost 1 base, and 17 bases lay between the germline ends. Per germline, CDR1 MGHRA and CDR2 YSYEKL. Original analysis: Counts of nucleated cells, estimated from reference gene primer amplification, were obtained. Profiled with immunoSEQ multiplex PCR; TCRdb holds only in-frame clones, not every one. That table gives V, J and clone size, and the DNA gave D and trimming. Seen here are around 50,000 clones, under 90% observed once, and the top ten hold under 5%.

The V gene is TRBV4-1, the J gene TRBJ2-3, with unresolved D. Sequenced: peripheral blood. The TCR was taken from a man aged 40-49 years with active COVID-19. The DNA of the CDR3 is TGCGCCAGCAGCCAAGATTTATTCCTTCGTCCAGGCACAGATACGCAGTATTTT. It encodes CASSQDLFLRPGTDTQYF.